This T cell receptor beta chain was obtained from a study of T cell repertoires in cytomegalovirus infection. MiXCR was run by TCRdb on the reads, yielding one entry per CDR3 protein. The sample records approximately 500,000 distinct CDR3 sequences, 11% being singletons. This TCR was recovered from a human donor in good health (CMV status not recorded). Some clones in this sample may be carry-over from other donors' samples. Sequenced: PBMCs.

CDR3 sequence reads: CASSQRTGLPYGYTF. Written as DNA, the CDR3 is TGTGCCAGCAGCCAAAGGACAGGACTACCCTATGGCTACACCTTC. This chain joins TRBV3-1 and TRBJ1-2; 7 bases agree with TRBD1. Germline V gene sequence: CDR1 LGHDT, CDR2 YNNKEL (reference sequence). V was pared by 2 bases and J by 4 bases, with 7 bases of the junction left unmatched. CDR3 length: 15 residues.